Presented here are 29 T cell receptor beta chains from one specimen sequenced in a study of graft-versus-host responses after intestinal transplantation. No antigen is known for these receptors. Clones were read by immunoSEQ multiplex PCR, and TCRdb kept only the in-frame ones, dropping some. This table has nearly 95,000 clones, approximately 94% appearing once. This specimen was unstimulated CD8+ T cells sorted from spleen or lymph node cells, taken before intestinal transplant. Source of these receptors: a human donor who received an intestinal transplant.

This sequence joins TRBV9 and TRBJ2-7; possible D gene TRBD2, 5 bases. Germline V gene data show CDR1 as SGDLS and CDR2 as YYNGEE. V lost 4 bases and J lost 3, with 11 bases in between. The CDR3 extends over 13 amino acids. The CDR3 nucleotides are TGTGCCAGCAGCCCACCCCGGGGCTACGAGCAGTACTTC. It specifies CASSPPRGYEQYF.

Worth noting for this clone: This same CDR3 is encoded by further DNA sequences in the sample. The chain couples TRBV27 to TRBJ1-1; a weak D match, TRBD1 (5 bases). Per the germline V gene, CDR1 is MNHEY and CDR2 is SMNVEV (reference sequence). CDR3 size: 12 residues. Trimming pared 5 bases from V and 5 bases from J, leaving 9 bases between. CDR3 sequence (DNA): TGTGCCAGCAGTACAGGAGGGACTGAAGCTTTCTTT. Its protein product is CASSTGGTEAFF.

This chain uses TRBV5-4 with TRBJ2-2, with 7 bases lining up with TRBD2. The CDR3 is 19 residues long. Germline assignment: CDR1 SGHNT and CDR2 YYREEE (reference sequence). V lost 2 bases, J lost 2 bases, and 15 bases stayed unmatched. CDR3 amino acids: CASSFKWGGALGNTGELFF. In DNA form, the CDR3 reads TGTGCCAGCAGCTTTAAGTGGGGGGGAGCACTCGGAAACACCGGGGAGCTGTTTTTT.

The chain links TRBV7-9 to TRBJ1-6, with 8 positions matching TRBD1. Germline-derived CDR1 and CDR2 are SEHNR and FQNEAQ (reference sequence). CDR3 length: 14 residues. V was clipped by 6 bases and J by 7 bases; unmatched bases: 5. CDR3 bases: TGTGCCAGCAGTATTGGACAGGGCAATTCACCCCTCCACTTT. This translates into CASSIGQGNSPLHF.

This clone appeared once. The chain recombines TRBV25-1 with TRBJ1-1, with 7 bases matching TRBD1. CDR1 and CDR2 from the germline V gene are MGHDK and SYGVNS. CDR3 size: 15 residues. J lost 4 bases, V lost 0 bases, and 5 bases had no gene match. CDR3 bases: TGTGCCAGCAGTGAATATACACACAGGGGCACTGAAGCTTTCTTT. This codes for CASSEYTHRGTEAFF.

J is TRBJ2-7 and V is TRBV4-3; D ambiguous. Trimming shortened V by 0 bases and J by 0 bases, and 12 bases separated the two germline ends. Looked up from germline, CDR1 is LGHNA and CDR2 is YSLEER. The CDR3 is 16 amino acids. The CDR3 spells CASSQDNSLPSYEQYF. CDR3 nucleotides: TGCGCCAGCAGCCAAGATAACTCATTACCCTCCTACGAGCAGTACTTC.

The CDR3 is CASSLEGRTTFTDTQYF. The CDR3 DNA follows: TGTGCCAGCAGCTTAGAAGGCCGGACAACCTTCACAGATACGCAGTATTTT. This chain connects TRBV7-2 to TRBJ2-3; possible D gene TRBD1, 5 bases. In germline, CDR1 is SGHTA, CDR2 FQGNSA. CDR3 size: 17 residues. V was pared by 1 base and J by 2 bases, with 16 bases between.

This clone showed up just a few times. V is TRBV30 and J is TRBJ2-7; 8 bases map to TRBD1. Germline-derived CDR1 and CDR2 are GTSNPN and SVGIG (reference sequence). With V trimmed by 2 bases and J by 1 base, 1 base remained unmatched. CDR3 length equals 13 residues. The CDR3 loop is CAWSTGGSYEQYF. For the CDR3, the DNA is TGTGCCTGGAGTACAGGGGGATCCTACGAGCAGTACTTC.

The J gene is TRBJ1-6, the V gene TRBV23-1; D not resolved. TRBV23-1 is annotated as an ORF whose role is uncertain. V was shortened by 0 bases and J by 9 bases, with 12 bases between the two germline ends. The CDR3 has 15 amino acids. The CDR3 DNA follows: TGCGCCAGCAGTCAATCCTGGCAGAAACCTTCACCCCTCCACTTT. This encodes CASSQSWQKPSPLHF.

The chain links TRBV18 to TRBJ1-1; D is unresolved. This CDR3 has 14 residues. V lost 3 bases, J lost 3 bases, and 11 bases lay in between. Germline V CDR1 and CDR2: KGHSH, LQKENI. The CDR3 region is CASSPETTYTEAFF. In nucleotides, the CDR3 is TGTGCCAGCTCACCCGAGACTACGTACACTGAAGCTTTCTTT.

The V call is TRBV27, the J call TRBJ1-2; 8 positions match TRBD1. Trimming cost V 6 bases and J 3 bases; bases outside gene matches: 9. The CDR3 is 15 amino acids. Germline CDR1 reads MNHEY; CDR2 reads SMNVEV (reference sequence). The DNA of the CDR3 is TGTGCCAGCAGACTTTCTCAGGGGGCACACTATGGCTACACCTTC. Translation: CASRLSQGAHYGYTF.

DNA of the CDR3: TGTGCCAGCAGACCCGAGACAGGTCCTCACACAGATACGCAGTATTTT. Protein: CASRPETGPHTDTQYF. V and J are TRBV11-2 and TRBJ2-3; the D gene is possibly TRBD1 (6 bases). Trimming took off 6 bases at V and 2 bases at J, with 18 bases between the two ends. The CDR3 length is 16 residues. Per germline, CDR1 SGHAT and CDR2 FQNNGV.

V usage is TRBV7-9 and J usage is TRBJ2-3; tentative D call: TRBD2 (6 bases). Per the germline V gene, CDR1 is SEHNR and CDR2 is FQNEAQ (reference sequence). The V gene lost 5 bases and the J gene lost 2 bases, with 17 bases spanning the gap. This CDR3 is 16 amino acids long. The CDR3 region is CASSKTAGRTTDTQYF. The DNA of the CDR3 is TGTGCCAGCAGCAAAACGGCGGGGAGAACCACAGATACGCAGTATTTT.

V is TRBV21-1 and J is TRBJ2-3; the D segment call TRBD2 is taken from the table without a DNA check. TRBV21-1 is shown as a pseudogene. This CDR3 has 14 amino acids. The CDR3 reads CASSKADFTDTQYF. CDR3 DNA: TGTGCCAGCAGCAAAGCGGACTTCACAGATACGCAGTATTTT.

This clone was observed once. The rearrangement uses TRBV6-6 and TRBJ2-7, with 11 bases matching TRBD2. Germline-derived CDR1 and CDR2 are MNHNY and SVGAGI (reference sequence). The V and J ends lost 6 bases and 2 bases, in that order; junction bases with no gene match: 6. The CDR3 is made up of 15 amino acids. In DNA form, the CDR3 reads TGTGCCAGCAGGGCATTAGCGGGGGGGACCTACGAGCAGTACTTC. Residues: CASRALAGGTYEQYF.

This rearrangement joins TRBV4-1 to TRBJ1-2; 7 bases map to TRBD1. Germline CDR1 MGHRA, CDR2 YSYEKL. Trimming removed 0 bases from V and 6 bases from J; junction bases left unmatched: 4. CDR3 length: 14 residues. The CDR3 coding sequence is TGCGCCAGCAGCCAAGACAGGGGGGTGAATGGCTACACCTTC. It specifies CASSQDRGVNGYTF.

The genes are TRBV18 and TRBJ2-7; TRBD1 aligns across 11 bases. Germline CDR1 is KGHSH and CDR2 is LQKENI. Losses at the gene ends were 3 bases for V and 5 bases for J; bases not matched to a gene: 3. The CDR3 is made up of 14 amino acids. The CDR3 sequence is CASSPRDRGDEQYF. The CDR3 DNA reads as TGTGCCAGCTCACCTAGGGACAGGGGGGACGAGCAGTACTTC. Supplemented by reference TRBV18 and TRBJ2-7, the full variable domain reads NAGVMQNPRHLVRRRGQEARLRCSPMKGHSHVYWYRQLPEEGLKFMVYLQKENIIDESGMPKERFSAEFPKEGPSILRIQQVVRGDSAAYFCASSPRDRGDEQYFGPGTRLTVT.

The genes are TRBV4-1 and TRBJ1-2; D not resolved. The germline V and J ends were trimmed by 1 base and 5 bases, with 8 bases remaining between them. There are 13 residues in the CDR3. Germline V lookup: CDR1 MGHRA, CDR2 YSYEKL. The CDR3 reads CASSQVSSYGYTF. In DNA form, the CDR3 reads TGCGCCAGCAGCCAAGTATCCAGTTATGGCTACACCTTC.

This chain links TRBV6-6 with TRBJ1-2, with a weak D call TRBD1 (6 bases). Trimming took 6 bases from V and 4 from J, leaving 18 bases between them. This CDR3 comprises 15 residues. Per germline, CDR1 MNHNY and CDR2 SVGAGI (reference sequence). The CDR3 sequence is CASRGHAPLFYGYTF. CDR3 bases: TGTGCCAGCAGGGGACATGCACCCCTTTTCTATGGCTACACCTTC.

The chain employs TRBV27 and TRBJ2-3; maybe TRBD1 (5 bases). Trimming pared 1 base from V and 6 bases from J, leaving 14 bases between. The CDR3 runs to 15 residues. CDR1 is MNHEY and CDR2 is SMNVEV in the germline V gene (reference sequence). The CDR3 reads CASSLYPGMGDTQYF. Written as DNA, the CDR3 is TGTGCCAGCAGTTTATACCCAGGGATGGGGGATACGCAGTATTTT.

The V call is TRBV11-2, the J call TRBJ2-1; D is perhaps TRBD1 (5 bases). This CDR3 region has 17 residues. The V end was cut by 4 bases, the J end by 0 bases, with 16 bases between. Germline V CDR1 and CDR2: SGHAT, FQNNGV. The CDR3 here is CASSSPLTGLSYNEQFF. In nucleotides, the CDR3 is TGTGCCAGCAGCTCCCCCTTAACAGGTCTCTCCTACAATGAGCAGTTCTTC.

This chain joins TRBV9 and TRBJ2-5; 7 bases map to TRBD1. This CDR3 region has 15 residues. V was pared by 2 bases and J by 2 bases, with 6 bases of the junction left unmatched. Germline lookup yields CDR1 SGDLS and CDR2 YYNGEE. The CDR3 loop is CASSVGTAPQETQYF. The DNA for the CDR3 is TGTGCCAGCAGCGTTGGGACAGCCCCTCAAGAGACCCAGTACTTC.

The chain employs TRBV7-9 and TRBJ2-7, with 13 positions matching TRBD2. The germline gives CDR1 SEHNR, CDR2 FQNEAQ (reference sequence). Unmatched junction bases numbered 3, after V lost 3 bases and J lost 1 base. CDR3 size: 16 residues. This CDR3 is CASSFPGLAGSYEQYF. CDR3 coding DNA: TGTGCCAGCAGCTTCCCGGGACTAGCGGGGTCCTACGAGCAGTACTTC.

This chain links TRBV4-1 with TRBJ1-1, with 9 bases identical to TRBD1. Trimming at V came to 4 bases and at J to 11 bases, leaving 8 bases not matched to a gene. The CDR3 sequence is 13 residues long. Per the germline V gene, CDR1 is MGHRA and CDR2 is YSYEKL. The CDR3 is CASSPGTGPGAFF. The CDR3 region has the DNA TGCGCCAGCAGCCCCGGGACAGGGCCTGGGGCTTTCTTT.

The J gene is TRBJ2-3, the V gene TRBV27; TRBD1 matches 8 bases. Germline CDR1 reads MNHEY; CDR2 reads SMNVEV (reference sequence). The CDR3 has 19 amino acids. V gave up 2 bases and J gave up 0 bases; unmatched junction bases: 13. Here the CDR3 DNA reads TGTGCCAGCAGTTTAGTATTTGGACAGGGTGGTCAAAGCACAGATACGCAGTATTTT. Residues: CASSLVFGQGGQSTDTQYF.

The CDR3 region is CASMGAAAYEQYF. The CDR3 DNA reads TGTGCCAGTATGGGGGCAGCTGCCTACGAGCAGTACTTC. This sequence joins TRBV19 and TRBJ2-7; D perhaps matches TRBD1 (6 bases). This CDR3 region has 13 residues. Trimming pared 7 bases from V and 2 bases from J, leaving 12 bases between. Germline loops: CDR1 LNHDA, CDR2 SQIVND (reference sequence).

V is TRBV19 and J is TRBJ1-1, with D perhaps matching TRBD1 (6 bases). This CDR3 is 15 amino acids long. Germline CDR1 is LNHDA and CDR2 is SQIVND (reference sequence). Between the trimmed V and J ends, which lost 4 bases and 0 bases, there was a span of 12 bases. The DNA for the CDR3 is TGTGCCAGTAGTACCTGGACAGCAATGAACACTGAAGCTTTCTTT. Its translation: CASSTWTAMNTEAFF. Filled out from reference TRBV19 and TRBJ1-1, the complete variable domain reads DGGITQSPKYLFRKEGQNVTLSCEQNLNHDAMYWYRQDPGQGLRLIYYSQIVNDFQKGDIAEGYSVSREKKESFPLTVTSAQKNPTAFYLCASSTWTAMNTEAFFGQGTRLTVV.

The rearrangement joins TRBV7-2 to TRBJ2-7, with 7 bases identical to TRBD1. Germline V lookup: CDR1 SGHTA, CDR2 FQGNSA. J was trimmed by 0 bases and V by 5 bases; bases with no gene match: 7. The CDR3 is made up of 15 amino acids. The CDR3 coding sequence is TGTGCCAGCAGCCCCCGGACAGGCAGCTCCTACGAGCAGTACTTC. This codes for CASSPRTGSSYEQYF.

The J gene is TRBJ2-7, the V gene TRBV6-5; 8 bases are a match to TRBD1. The germline gives CDR1 MNHEY, CDR2 SVGAGI. V was clipped by 0 bases and J by 2 bases; unmatched bases: 3. This CDR3 has 15 residues. Written as DNA, the CDR3 is TGTGCCAGCAGTTACTCGATGACAGGGGCCTACGAGCAGTACTTC. Translation: CASSYSMTGAYEQYF.